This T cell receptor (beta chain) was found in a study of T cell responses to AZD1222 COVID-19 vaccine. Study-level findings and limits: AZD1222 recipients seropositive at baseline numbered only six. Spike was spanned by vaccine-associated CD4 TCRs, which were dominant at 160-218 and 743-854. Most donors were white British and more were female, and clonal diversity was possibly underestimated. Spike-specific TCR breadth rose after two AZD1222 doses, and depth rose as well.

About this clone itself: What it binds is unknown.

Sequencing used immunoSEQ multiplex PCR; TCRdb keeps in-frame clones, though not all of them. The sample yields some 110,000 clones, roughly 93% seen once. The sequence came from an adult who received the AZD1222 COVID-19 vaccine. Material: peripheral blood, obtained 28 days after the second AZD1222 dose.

This CDR3 is CASSLSGFTYGYTF. CDR3 DNA sequence: TGTGCCAGCAGCTTGTCAGGGTTCACCTATGGCTACACCTTC. V usage is TRBV5-6 and J usage is TRBJ1-2; possibly TRBD1 for D (5 bases). This CDR3 contains 14 residues. CDR1 is SGHDT and CDR2 is YYEEEE in the germline V gene. V was trimmed by 1 base and J by 4 bases, leaving 11 bases between them. Supplemented by reference TRBV5-6 and TRBJ1-2, the full variable domain reads DAGVTQSPTHLIKTRGQQVTLRCSPKSGHDTVSWYQQALGQGPQFIFQYYEEEERQRGNFPDRFSGHQFPNYSSELNVNALLLGDSALYLCASSLSGFTYGYTFGSGTRLTVV.